This passage covers 28 T cell receptor beta chains from one sample sequenced in a study of cytomegalovirus exposure and HLA in healthy donors. The PCR employed 60 Vbeta primers together with 13 Jbeta primers. Some clones are missing from TCRdb's copy, which holds only in-frame ones; the method was immunoSEQ multiplex PCR. The sample records 80,000 or so clones, about 60% being singletons. The sample was PBMCs. These receptors came from a man aged 25 to 45 in good health and CMV-seropositive.

The CDR3 is CASSPAGRRTGELFF. The CDR3 DNA follows: TGTGCCAGCAGCCCCGCTGGGCGGAGGACCGGGGAGCTGTTTTTT. The V gene is TRBV7-7, the J gene TRBJ2-2; weak D call: TRBD2 (5 bases). The CDR3 totals 15 residues. The V end lost 5 bases, the J end lost 5 bases, and 15 bases lay between the germline ends. Germline CDR1 reads SSHAT; CDR2 reads FNYEAQ (reference sequence).

This clone turned up a few times. The chain combines TRBV2 with TRBJ2-2; D is possibly TRBD2 (7 bases). The V end was cut by 7 bases, the J end by 5 bases, with 14 bases between. CDR3 length equals 14 residues. The V gene's germline CDR1 is SNHLY and CDR2 FYNNEI. The CDR3 loop reads CASKGGARTGELFF. CDR3 in DNA: TGTGCCAGCAAAGGGGGGGCTAGGACCGGGGAGCTGTTTTTT.

This rearrangement joins TRBV6-5 to TRBJ1-2; D is perhaps TRBD1 (5 bases). With 7 bases removed from V and 8 bases from J, the gap between germline ends came to 17 bases. Germline V lookup: CDR1 MNHEY, CDR2 SVGAGI. The CDR3 has 13 amino acids. CDR3 residues: CASMGQVPWGYTF. The CDR3 region has the DNA TGTGCCAGCATGGGGCAGGTCCCCTGGGGCTACACCTTC.

Only a few counts were recorded for this clone. V is TRBV19 and J is TRBJ2-7, with TRBD2 identical over 7 bases. CDR3 length: 16 residues. CDR1 is LNHDA, CDR2 SQIVND, per germline (reference sequence). Germline trimming cut 0 bases from V and 7 bases from J; bases unmatched to any gene: 12. CDR3 in DNA: TGTGCCAGTAGTATAGATTCGGGAGGCCTCCGTGCGGAGCAGTACTTC. This encodes CASSIDSGGLRAEQYF.

V is TRBV10-2 and J is TRBJ1-5; D remains ambiguous. Trimming removed 4 bases from V and 11 bases from J, with 12 bases in between. From germline, CDR1 is WSHSY and CDR2 SAAADI. This CDR3 contains 12 residues. The CDR3 sequence: CASSGIQEAQHF. The CDR3, as DNA: TGCGCCAGCAGTGGAATTCAGGAAGCCCAGCATTTT.

V usage is TRBV6-6 and J usage is TRBJ2-2; D may be TRBD2 (5 bases). The CDR3 extends over 14 amino acids. Germline-derived CDR1 and CDR2 are MNHNY and SVGAGI (reference sequence). V lost 0 bases and J 3 bases, leaving 5 bases between the germline ends. CDR3 loop: CASSYSRDTGELFF. The CDR3 DNA follows: TGTGCCAGCAGTTACTCGAGGGACACCGGGGAGCTGTTTTTT.

The gene calls are TRBV19 and TRBJ2-2, with 8 bases matching TRBD2. J lost 4 bases, V lost 4 bases, and 5 bases had no gene match. This CDR3 has 15 amino acids. Looked up from germline, CDR1 is LNHDA and CDR2 is SQIVND (reference sequence). The CDR3 nucleotides are TGTGCCAGTAGTAGAAGCGGGAGTGGCACCGGGGAGCTGTTTTTT. Its translation is CASSRSGSGTGELFF.

J is TRBJ2-7 and V is TRBV11-3; D not resolved. Germline lookup yields CDR1 SGHNT and CDR2 YENEEA. Trimming stripped 1 base from V and 0 bases from J, with 7 bases between. The CDR3 runs 14 residues. CDR3 residues: CASSLGSSSYEQYF. Here the CDR3 DNA reads TGTGCCAGCAGCTTAGGGTCTAGCTCCTACGAGCAGTACTTC.

This chain uses TRBV9 with TRBJ2-3; 7 nucleotides align to TRBD2. Germline values: CDR1 SGDLS, CDR2 YYNGEE. The CDR3 consists of 14 residues. J lost 4 bases, V lost 6 bases, and 8 bases had no gene match. The CDR3 DNA reads TGTGCCAGCAACTTAGCGGGTGGTTCAGATACGCAGTATTTT. It encodes CASNLAGGSDTQYF.

Concerning this clone itself: This specimen includes other DNA sequences encoding the same CDR3. The chain is built from TRBV9 and TRBJ1-1; weak D call: TRBD1 (6 bases). Trimming removed 4 bases from V and 0 bases from J, with 13 bases in between. Germline assignment: CDR1 SGDLS and CDR2 YYNGEE. This CDR3 has 15 amino acids. CDR3 in DNA: TGTGCCAGCAGCATAGAGGACAGCTTGAACACTGAAGCTTTCTTT. Translating it yields CASSIEDSLNTEAFF.

This chain joins TRBV7-2 and TRBJ2-2, with 10 bases identical to TRBD2. Germline loops: CDR1 SGHTA, CDR2 FQGNSA. The CDR3 loop spans 16 amino acids. Unmatched junction bases numbered 6, after V lost 1 base and J lost 7 bases. CDR3 sequence: CASSLEASGSGGELFF. CDR3 coding DNA: TGTGCCAGCAGCTTAGAGGCTAGCGGGAGTGGCGGGGAGCTGTTTTTT.

This rearrangement joins TRBV5-1 to TRBJ1-5; D remains unclear. Germline V gene sequence: CDR1 SGHRS, CDR2 YFSETQ. V was cut by 4 bases and J by 4 bases, with 9 bases left in between. The CDR3 length is 13 residues. CDR3 in amino acids: CASSVGRNQPQHF. The CDR3 nucleotides read TGCGCCAGCAGCGTCGGGAGGAATCAGCCCCAGCATTTT.

In its sample, this clone was seen once. The chain recombines TRBV28 with TRBJ2-1; 7 bases agree with TRBD2. The germline V gene encodes CDR1 MDHEN and CDR2 SYDVKM. There are 16 residues in the CDR3. The junction had 13 bases not matched to a gene; V was cut back by 4 bases and J by 7 bases. This CDR3 is CASSYPLREGTNEQFF. The CDR3 DNA follows: TGTGCCAGCAGTTACCCCTTGAGGGAGGGGACGAATGAGCAGTTCTTC.

This chain links TRBV2 with TRBJ1-5, with TRBD1 identical over 7 bases. Germline V gene sequence: CDR1 SNHLY, CDR2 FYNNEI. The CDR3 consists of 14 residues. The V segment lost 4 bases and the J segment 4 bases; nucleotides outside the gene matches: 4. The CDR3 loop reads CASSVATGNQPQHF. The DNA of the CDR3 is TGTGCCAGCAGTGTGGCGACAGGGAATCAGCCCCAGCATTTT.

The gene calls are TRBV7-2 and TRBJ2-2, with 7 bases matching TRBD1. The CDR3 has 15 residues. Germline CDR1 is SGHTA and CDR2 is FQGNSA. V shed 5 bases and J 5 bases; nucleotides not matched to a gene: 8. This CDR3 reads CASSPDRVQTGELFF. The CDR3 region has the DNA TGTGCCAGCAGCCCCGACAGGGTCCAGACCGGGGAGCTGTTTTTT.

This clone came up a few times. The gene calls are TRBV7-7 and TRBJ1-5, with TRBD1 identical over 8 bases. The CDR3 runs 16 residues. V was clipped by 5 bases and J by 4 bases; unmatched bases: 10. The germline V gene has CDR1 SSHAT and CDR2 FNYEAQ (reference sequence). Here the CDR3 DNA reads TGTGCCAGCAGCCCGGACAGGGTCGGGCAGAATCAGCCCCAGCATTTT. This encodes CASSPDRVGQNQPQHF.

There are a few counts of this clone. The chain couples TRBV18 to TRBJ2-7; 10 bases are a match to TRBD1. CDR1 KGHSH and CDR2 LQKENI come from the germline V gene. V gave up 3 bases and J gave up 4 bases; unmatched junction bases: 6. CDR3 length: 15 residues. CDR3 in amino acids: CASSPGQGKMYEQYF. DNA for the CDR3: TGTGCCAGCTCACCGGGACAGGGGAAGATGTACGAGCAGTACTTC.

The chain recombines TRBV6-1 with TRBJ2-3, with D uncertain. This CDR3 contains 15 residues. Germline CDR1 and CDR2: MNHNS and SASEGT. Trimming took off 5 bases at V and 0 bases at J, with 12 bases between the two ends. The CDR3 DNA is TGTGCCAGCAGTCCACCTCGACATAGCACAGATACGCAGTATTTT. This gives the protein CASSPPRHSTDTQYF.

The rearrangement uses TRBV11-2 and TRBJ2-4; 8 bases agree with TRBD1. CDR1 is SGHAT, CDR2 FQNNGV, per germline. V shed 3 bases and J 1 base; nucleotides not matched to a gene: 11. The CDR3 has 18 amino acids. CDR3 in DNA: TGTGCCAGCAGCTTCTCTTTCAGGGGGCCGGGGGCCAAAAACATTCAGTACTTC. Translation gives CASSFSFRGPGAKNIQYF.

The sample holds a few counts of this clone. The rearrangement uses TRBV5-5 and TRBJ2-3, with 8 bases lining up with TRBD2. The CDR3 runs 14 residues. Germline values: CDR1 SGHKS, CDR2 YYEKEE (reference sequence). The junction had 2 bases not matched to a gene; V was cut back by 4 bases and J by 1 base. CDR3 in amino acids: CASSMTSGTDTQYF. The CDR3 DNA reads as TGTGCCAGCAGCATGACTAGCGGCACAGATACGCAGTATTTT.

This clone was seen a handful of times. The CDR3 DNA follows: TGCGCCAGCAGCCAAGGATTGAGAGGATCGGGCATTCAGTACTTC. Protein product: CASSQGLRGSGIQYF. The gene calls are TRBV4-1 and TRBJ2-4; unclear D gene. The CDR3 length is 15 residues. V was clipped by 1 base and J by 9 bases, with 16 bases between them. Germline values: CDR1 MGHRA, CDR2 YSYEKL.

Only a few counts were recorded for this clone. V is TRBV4-1 and J is TRBJ2-5, with 11 bases identical to TRBD2. The CDR3 has 19 amino acids. V shed 0 bases, J shed 0 bases, and the junction held 9 bases outside the gene matches. CDR1 and CDR2 from the germline V gene are MGHRA and YSYEKL. For the CDR3, the DNA is TGCGCCAGCAGCCAAGATTGGAGTCCTAGCGGGGGGTACCAAGAGACCCAGTACTTC. This translates into CASSQDWSPSGGYQETQYF.

V usage is TRBV15 and J usage is TRBJ1-1; 7 bases fit TRBD1. Germline CDR1 and CDR2: LNHNV and YYDKDF (reference sequence). This CDR3 has 16 amino acids. With 5 bases clipped from V and 1 base from J, the junction kept 10 bases outside the gene matches. Here the CDR3 reads CATSVTGTTWNTEAFF. Here the CDR3 DNA reads TGTGCCACCAGCGTGACAGGGACCACGTGGAACACTGAAGCTTTCTTT.

The V call is TRBV4-1, the J call TRBJ1-4; 8 bases align to TRBD1. The CDR3 is made up of 16 amino acids. The V segment lost 2 bases and the J segment 2 bases; nucleotides outside the gene matches: 4. The germline V gene has CDR1 MGHRA and CDR2 YSYEKL. CDR3 protein: CASSQTGGGTNEKLFF. In nucleotides, the CDR3 is TGCGCCAGCAGCCAAACAGGGGGTGGCACTAATGAAAAACTGTTTTTT.

This rearrangement joins TRBV11-3 to TRBJ2-7, with 7 bases fitting TRBD1. The CDR3 has 15 residues. The V gene end was trimmed by 5 bases and the J gene end by 2 bases; junction bases not matched to a gene: 9. CDR1 is SGHNT and CDR2 is YENEEA in the germline V gene. CDR3 sequence: CASSPPGQSPYEQYF. The CDR3 region has the DNA TGTGCCAGCAGCCCCCCGGGACAGTCCCCCTACGAGCAGTACTTC.

The gene calls are TRBV30 and TRBJ1-6; D remains ambiguous. The CDR3 length is 13 residues. Between the trimmed V and J ends, which lost 0 bases and 8 bases, there was a span of 8 bases. Germline lookup yields CDR1 GTSNPN and CDR2 SVGIG (reference sequence). CDR3 residues: CAWSVQEDSPLHF. The CDR3 nucleotides are TGTGCCTGGAGTGTACAAGAAGATTCACCCCTCCACTTT.

This chain joins TRBV19 and TRBJ2-7, with 11 bases aligning to TRBD1. The germline V gene has CDR1 LNHDA and CDR2 SQIVND (reference sequence). The CDR3 has 15 amino acids. The ends lost 5 bases at V and 6 bases at J; junction bases unmatched: 9. The DNA for the CDR3 is TGTGCCAGTAGTCCAGCTCGGACAGGGGGCGGCGAGCAGTACTTC. It codes for CASSPARTGGGEQYF.

The chain combines TRBV7-2 with TRBJ1-3; the match to TRBD1 covers 8 bases. Trimming took 2 bases from V and 10 from J; bases not matched to a gene: 4. The CDR3 loop spans 13 amino acids. The germline CDR1 and CDR2 sequences are SGHTA and FQGNSA. CDR3 in DNA: TGTGCCAGCAGCTTATCCAGGGGGCATACCATATATTTT. This encodes CASSLSRGHTIYF.